This T cell receptor (beta chain) was sequenced during a study of shared clonotypes between healthy human individuals. Study summary: Donors had three CD4 naive, three CD4 memory, two CD8 naive and one CD8 memory plate apiece.

To note about this clone: Its antigen remains unidentified.

General study findings and limits: Relative to memory subsets, naive subsets generally showed larger estimated richness. A reduction in generation probabilities was seen for non-shared clonotypes relative to those shared by all four donors.

The CDR3 spans 13 residues. The V gene's germline CDR1 is SQVTM and CDR2 ANQGSEA. V lost 4 bases, J lost 2 bases, and 12 bases lay in between. Each sorted subset replicate got 200 ng genomic DNA, tens of thousands of genomes. Using immunoSEQ multiplex PCR, the repertoire was profiled, and TCRdb retains in-frame clones only, with some absent. The sample consists of 2 million to 3 million clones, around nine tenths of them appearing once. This chain connects TRBV29-1 to TRBJ2-7; maybe TRBD2 (6 bases). Sample: naive CD4+ T cells sorted from blood. Specified subset: CD45RA+ positively selected. This clonotype was sampled from a man aged 18 to 30 in good health. The chain's CDR3 is CSVGRDSTYEQYF. In nucleotides, the CDR3 is TGCAGCGTTGGACGGGACTCCACCTACGAGCAGTACTTC.